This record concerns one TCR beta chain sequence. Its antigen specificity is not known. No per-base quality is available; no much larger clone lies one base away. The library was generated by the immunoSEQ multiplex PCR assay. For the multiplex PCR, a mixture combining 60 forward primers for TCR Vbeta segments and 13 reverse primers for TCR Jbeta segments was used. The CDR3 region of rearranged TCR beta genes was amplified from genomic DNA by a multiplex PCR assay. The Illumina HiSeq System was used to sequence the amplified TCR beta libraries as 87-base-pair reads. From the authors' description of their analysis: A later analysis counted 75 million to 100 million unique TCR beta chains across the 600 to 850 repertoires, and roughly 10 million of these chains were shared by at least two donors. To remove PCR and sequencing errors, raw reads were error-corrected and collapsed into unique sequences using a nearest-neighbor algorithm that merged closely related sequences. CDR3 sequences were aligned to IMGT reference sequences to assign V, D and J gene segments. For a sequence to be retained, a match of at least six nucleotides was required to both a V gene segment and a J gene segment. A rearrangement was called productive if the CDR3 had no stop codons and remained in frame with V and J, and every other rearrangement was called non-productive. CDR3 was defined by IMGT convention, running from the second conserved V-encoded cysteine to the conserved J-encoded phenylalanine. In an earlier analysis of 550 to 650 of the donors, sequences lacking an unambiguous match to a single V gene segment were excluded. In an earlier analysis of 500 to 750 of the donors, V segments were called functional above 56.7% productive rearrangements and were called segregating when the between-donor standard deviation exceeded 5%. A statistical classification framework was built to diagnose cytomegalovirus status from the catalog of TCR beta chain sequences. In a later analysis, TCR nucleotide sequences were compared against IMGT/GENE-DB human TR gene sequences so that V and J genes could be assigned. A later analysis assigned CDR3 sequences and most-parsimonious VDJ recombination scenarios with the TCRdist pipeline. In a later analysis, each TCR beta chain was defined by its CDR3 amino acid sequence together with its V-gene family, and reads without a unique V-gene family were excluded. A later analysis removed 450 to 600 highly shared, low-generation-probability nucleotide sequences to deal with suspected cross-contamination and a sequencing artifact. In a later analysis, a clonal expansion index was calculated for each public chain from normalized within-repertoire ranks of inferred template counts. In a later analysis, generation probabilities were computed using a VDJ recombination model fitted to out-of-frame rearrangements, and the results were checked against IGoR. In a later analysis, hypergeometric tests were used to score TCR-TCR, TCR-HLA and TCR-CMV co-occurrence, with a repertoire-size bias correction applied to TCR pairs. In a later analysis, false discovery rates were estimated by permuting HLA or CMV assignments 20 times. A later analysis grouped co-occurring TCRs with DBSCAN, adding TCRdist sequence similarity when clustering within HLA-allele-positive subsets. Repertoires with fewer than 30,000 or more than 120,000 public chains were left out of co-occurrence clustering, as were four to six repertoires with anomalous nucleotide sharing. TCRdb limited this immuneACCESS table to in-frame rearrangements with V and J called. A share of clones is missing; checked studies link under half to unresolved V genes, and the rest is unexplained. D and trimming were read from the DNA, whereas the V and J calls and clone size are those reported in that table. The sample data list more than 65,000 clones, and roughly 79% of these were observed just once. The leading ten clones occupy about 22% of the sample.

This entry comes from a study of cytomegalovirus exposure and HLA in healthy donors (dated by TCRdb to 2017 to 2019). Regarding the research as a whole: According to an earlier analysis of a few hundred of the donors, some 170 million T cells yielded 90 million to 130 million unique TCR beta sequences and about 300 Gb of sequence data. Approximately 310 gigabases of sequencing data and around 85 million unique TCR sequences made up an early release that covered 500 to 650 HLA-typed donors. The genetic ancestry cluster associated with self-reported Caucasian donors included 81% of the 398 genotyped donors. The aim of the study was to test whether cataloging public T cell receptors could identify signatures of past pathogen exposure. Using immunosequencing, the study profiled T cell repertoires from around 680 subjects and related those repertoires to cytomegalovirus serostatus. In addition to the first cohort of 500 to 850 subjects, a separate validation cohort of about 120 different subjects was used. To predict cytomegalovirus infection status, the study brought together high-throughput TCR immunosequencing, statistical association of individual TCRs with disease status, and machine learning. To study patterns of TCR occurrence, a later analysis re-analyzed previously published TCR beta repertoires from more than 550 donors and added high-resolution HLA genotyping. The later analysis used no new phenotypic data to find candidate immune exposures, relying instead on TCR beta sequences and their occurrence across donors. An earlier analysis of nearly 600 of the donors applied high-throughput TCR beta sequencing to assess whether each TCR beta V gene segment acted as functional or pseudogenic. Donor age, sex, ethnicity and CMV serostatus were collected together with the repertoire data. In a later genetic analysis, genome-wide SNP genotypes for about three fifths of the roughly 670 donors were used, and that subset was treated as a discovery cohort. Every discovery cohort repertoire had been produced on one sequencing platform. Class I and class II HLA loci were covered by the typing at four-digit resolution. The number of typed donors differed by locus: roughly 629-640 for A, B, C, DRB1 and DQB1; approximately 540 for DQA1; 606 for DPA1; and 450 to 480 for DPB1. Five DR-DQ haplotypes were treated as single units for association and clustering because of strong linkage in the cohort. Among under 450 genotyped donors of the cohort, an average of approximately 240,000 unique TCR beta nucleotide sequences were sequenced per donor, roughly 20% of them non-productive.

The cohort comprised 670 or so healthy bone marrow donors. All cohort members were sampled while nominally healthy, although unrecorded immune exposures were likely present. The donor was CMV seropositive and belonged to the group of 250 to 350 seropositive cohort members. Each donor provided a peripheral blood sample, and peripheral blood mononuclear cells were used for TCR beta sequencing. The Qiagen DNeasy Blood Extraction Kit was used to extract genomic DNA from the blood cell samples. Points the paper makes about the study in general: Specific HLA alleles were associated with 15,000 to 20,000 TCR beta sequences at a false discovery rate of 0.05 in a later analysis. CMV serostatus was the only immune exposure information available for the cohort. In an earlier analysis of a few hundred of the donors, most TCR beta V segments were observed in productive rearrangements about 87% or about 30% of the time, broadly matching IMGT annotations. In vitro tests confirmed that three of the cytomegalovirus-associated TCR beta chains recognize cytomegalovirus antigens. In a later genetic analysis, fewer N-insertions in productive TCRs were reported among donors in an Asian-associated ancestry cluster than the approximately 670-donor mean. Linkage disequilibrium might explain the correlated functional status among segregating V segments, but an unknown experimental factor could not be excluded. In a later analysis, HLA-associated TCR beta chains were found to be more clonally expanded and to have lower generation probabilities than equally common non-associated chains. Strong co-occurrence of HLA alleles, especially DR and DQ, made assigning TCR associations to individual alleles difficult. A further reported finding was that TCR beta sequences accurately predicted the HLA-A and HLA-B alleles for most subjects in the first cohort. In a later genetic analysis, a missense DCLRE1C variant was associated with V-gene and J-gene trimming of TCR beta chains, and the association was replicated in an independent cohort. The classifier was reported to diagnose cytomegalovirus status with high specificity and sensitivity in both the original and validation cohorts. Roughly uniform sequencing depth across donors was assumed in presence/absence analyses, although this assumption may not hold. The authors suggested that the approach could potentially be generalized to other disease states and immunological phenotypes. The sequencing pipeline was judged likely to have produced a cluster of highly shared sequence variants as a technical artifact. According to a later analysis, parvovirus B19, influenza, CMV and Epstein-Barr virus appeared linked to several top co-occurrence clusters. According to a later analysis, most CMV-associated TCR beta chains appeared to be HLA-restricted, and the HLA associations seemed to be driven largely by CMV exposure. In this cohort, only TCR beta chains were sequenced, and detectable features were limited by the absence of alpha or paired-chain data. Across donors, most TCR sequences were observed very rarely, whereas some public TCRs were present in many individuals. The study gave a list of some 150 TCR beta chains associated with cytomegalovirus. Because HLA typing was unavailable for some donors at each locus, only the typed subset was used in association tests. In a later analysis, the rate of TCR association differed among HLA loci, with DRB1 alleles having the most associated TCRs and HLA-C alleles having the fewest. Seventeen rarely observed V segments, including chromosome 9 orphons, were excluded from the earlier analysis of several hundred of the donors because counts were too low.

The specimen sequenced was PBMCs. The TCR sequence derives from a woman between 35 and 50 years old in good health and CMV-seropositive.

The nucleotide sequence is TGTGCCAGCAGCTCCCCGGTGGGACTAGGAATTGGGACCCAGTACTTC. It is translated as CASSSPVGLGIGTQYF. Recombination connected TRBV7-9 to TRBJ2-5, and 8 junction bases match TRBD2. Based on the germline V gene (reference sequence), the CDR1 and CDR2 sequences are SEHNR and FQNEAQ. Including the terminal cysteine and phenylalanine, the CDR3 comprises 16 residues. The read is trimmed to its CDR3 DNA, 48 bases read in frame from base 1. Clipping removes 4 bases from V and 7 bases from J, with 14 as the unmatched junction base count.